These T cell receptor beta chains were read from a single sample in a study of blood T cell repertoires in COVID-19. The data were produced by immunoSEQ multiplex PCR, yet TCRdb's version contains in-frame clones alone and is incomplete. The sample comprises around 210,000 clones, nearly 90% of which are singletons, and 15% to 20% rests with the top ten. The sequenced sample consisted of peripheral blood. These TCRs come from a man aged 50 to 60 with COVID-19, enrolled during active disease. Both conserved end residues are part of each CDR3. D genes are given only for firm matches. The size field is filled for only some rows; it gives once, few, many or a size class.

NA NA TRBJ2-7 TRBV7-9 TGTGCCAGCAGCTTACGGGAGAGAGCCTACGAGCAGTACTTC CASSLRERAYEQYF
NA NA TRBJ1-5 TRBV2 TGTGCCAGCACCGCTGAAGCGACGAGCAATCAGCCCCAGCATTTT CASTAEATSNQPQHF
NA TRBD1 TRBJ2-6 TRBV11-2 TGTGCCAGCAGCCCGTACAGGGGGATTGGGGCCAACGTCCTGACTTTC CASSPYRGIGANVLTF
NA TRBD2 TRBJ2-3 TRBV12-5 TGTGCTAGTGCCATTGGCCCGACTAGCGGGAGCACAGATACGCAGTATTTT CASAIGPTSGSTDTQYF
NA NA TRBJ1-1 TRBV29-1 TGCAGCGTTGACGTGGACAGCAATATGAACACTGAAGCTTTCTTT CSVDVDSNMNTEAFF
NA NA TRBJ2-1 TRBV11-1 TGTGCCAGCAGTTTGGGCAGGGGTCTATACAATGAGCAGTTCTTC CASSLGRGLYNEQFF
NA NA TRBJ1-1 TRBV9 TGTGCCAGCAGCGTAGTATCGCAGGGGTTAGCCGAAGCTTTCTTT CASSVVSQGLAEAFF
NA TRBD1 TRBJ1-2 TRBV28 TGTGCCAGCAGTACCTCAGGGGGCCCCTATGGCTACACCTTC CASSTSGGPYGYTF
few TRBD1 TRBJ2-2 TRBV7-2 TGTGCCAGCAGCCTCCGACAGGGGGCGACCGGGGAGCTGTTTTTT CASSLRQGATGELFF
NA TRBD1 TRBJ2-5 TRBV5-1 TGCGCCAGCAGCCGCGTGACAGGGGGCAATCAAGAGACCCAGTACTTC CASSRVTGGNQETQYF
once TRBD1 TRBJ2-5 TRBV5-1 TGCGCCAGCAGCTTGCACAGGGGTGAGACCCAGTACTTC CASSLHRGETQYF
NA TRBD1 TRBJ2-7 TRBV29-1 TGCAGCGTTGCTAAAGGAACCGGGACAGGGGATTACGAGCAGTACTTC CSVAKGTGTGDYEQYF
NA TRBD1 TRBJ1-1 TRBV18 TGTGCCAGCTCAAGGACAGGGAAAAACACTGAAGCTTTCTTT CASSRTGKNTEAFF
few NA TRBJ1-5 TRBV28 TGTGCCAGCAGTCTACCCCAGGGGAGCAATCAGCCCCAGCATTTT CASSLPQGSNQPQHF
NA NA TRBJ2-7 TRBV9 TGTGCCAGCAGCGCCTCCGGAGGCGCCTACGAGCAGTACTTC CASSASGGAYEQYF
NA TRBD1 TRBJ1-5 TRBV18 TGTGCCAGCTCACCTCCGGGACAGGGCGGCAATCAGCCCCAGCATTTT CASSPPGQGGNQPQHF
NA NA TRBJ1-3 TRBV5-1 TGCGCCAGCAGCTTGGCAGGGGTCGATCGTGGAAACACCATATATTTT CASSLAGVDRGNTIYF
NA NA TRBJ2-7 TRBV28 TGTGCCAGCAGTTTAGCCCAACAGGGCTTAAGCTCCTACGAGCAGTACTTC CASSLAQQGLSSYEQYF
NA NA TRBJ1-5 TRBV11-2 TGTGCCAGCAGCTTAGAGTACGGAGGGAATCAGCCCCAGCATTTT CASSLEYGGNQPQHF
few NA TRBJ2-5 TRBV6-4 TGTGCCAGCAGCGCCCCTCGAGACACCGCCGAGTACTTC CASSAPRDTAEYF
NA TRBD1 TRBJ2-1 TRBV9 TGTGCCAGCAGCGTCGGACAGGGGGCGGTAAATGAGCAGTTCTTC CASSVGQGAVNEQFF
NA TRBD1 TRBJ2-5 TRBV5-4 TGTGCCAGCAGCTTTCAGGGGGCACAAGAGACCCAGTACTTC CASSFQGAQETQYF
NA TRBD2 TRBJ2-2 TRBV6-1 TGTGCCAGCAGGGCGGGAGGATTAGGCACCGGGGAGCTGTTTTTT CASRAGGLGTGELFF
NA NA TRBJ2-1 TRBV7-9 TGTGCCAGCAGCGTAGGTAGTCTGTTGGATGAGCAGTTCTTC CASSVGSLLDEQFF
NA TRBD1 TRBJ2-6 TRBV2 TGTGCCAGCAGAAAGACAGGGGGCGCTGGGGCCAACGTCCTGACTTTC CASRKTGGAGANVLTF
NA TRBD1 TRBJ2-1 TRBV7-2 TGTGCCAGCAGCTTAGACAGGGGGCCCTACAATGAGCAGTTCTTC CASSLDRGPYNEQFF
few NA TRBJ1-6 TRBV9 TGTGCCAGCAGCGTTGTTGCACAAGGGGATTCACCCCTCCACTTT CASSVVAQGDSPLHF
NA TRBD1 TRBJ1-5 TRBV7-2 TGTGCCAGCACTCTCGACAGGGGCAATCAGCCCCAGCATTTT CASTLDRGNQPQHF
once NA TRBJ2-3 TRBV27 TGTGCCAGCAGTTCCCGACGACCTAGGAGCACAGATACGCAGTATTTT CASSSRRPRSTDTQYF
NA TRBD2 TRBJ2-3 TRBV6-2/TRBV6-3 TGTGCCAGCAGTTATGGACTAGCGGGGGACCCAGATACGCAGTATTTT CASSYGLAGDPDTQYF
few NA TRBJ1-6 TRBV21-1 TGTGCCAGCAGCAGACAGGGGCTCACCCTCCACTTT CASSRQGLTLHF
NA NA TRBJ2-6 TRBV15 TGTGCCACCAGCTGGACAGACAACTCTGGGGCCAACGTCCTGACTTTC CATSWTDNSGANVLTF
NA TRBD2 TRBJ2-1 TRBV6-6 TGTGCCAGCAAGAATGGACTAGCGGGGTACAATGAGCAGTTCTTC CASKNGLAGYNEQFF
NA TRBD2 TRBJ2-7 TRBV6-4 TGTGCCAGCAGTGCCCGCCCTAGCGGGACGTCCGAGCAGTACTTC CASSARPSGTSEQYF
NA TRBD1 TRBJ2-6 TRBV2 TGTGCCAGCAGTCAGGAACGACAGGGTCGATGGTTACCTGGGGCCAACGTCCTGACTTTC CASSQERQGRWLPGANVLTF
NA NA TRBJ1-5 TRBV21-1 TGTGCCAGCAGTCCCCCGGACGGGGGGGCCGGAAGCAATCAGCCCCAGCATTTT CASSPPDGGAGSNQPQHF
NA TRBD1 TRBJ2-3 TRBV11-2 TGTGCCAGCAGCTTAGACAGGGGGTTCACAGATACGCAGTATTTT CASSLDRGFTDTQYF
NA TRBD1 TRBJ1-2 TRBV5-1 TGCGCCAGCAGCTTGGTGGCTCAGGGGGTCGGCTATGGCTACACCTTC CASSLVAQGVGYGYTF
NA NA TRBJ2-1 TRBV6-5 TGTGCCAGCAGATATAATACAGGCGAGCAGTTCTTC CASRYNTGEQFF
NA NA TRBJ2-1 TRBV11-2 TGTGCCAGCAGCCTGGACTCATACAATGAGCAGTTCTTC CASSLDSYNEQFF
NA TRBD1 TRBJ2-2 TRBV18 TGTGCCAGCTCATCGACCGGGACAGCGAACACCGGGGAGCTGTTTTTT CASSSTGTANTGELFF
NA NA TRBJ1-2 TRBV2 TGTGCCAGCAGTGAAAGGGAAAGCCAGGGCTCTGGCTACACCTTC CASSERESQGSGYTF
NA TRBD1 TRBJ1-6 TRBV6-2/TRBV6-3 TGTGCCAGCAGTTACTGGACAGGGAGCTCCTATAATTCACCCCTCCACTTT CASSYWTGSSYNSPLHF
NA NA TRBJ2-7 TRBV28 TGTGCCAGCAGTTTAAATGCCGGGGGAGGTCCAGGGTGGGTTAGCTACGAGCAGTACTTC CASSLNAGGGPGWVSYEQYF
once NA TRBJ2-6 TRBV5-6 TGTGCCAGCAGCCACTACGGCGAGATCTCTGGGGCCAACGTCCTGACTTTC CASSHYGEISGANVLTF
NA TRBD1 TRBJ2-7 TRBV10-3 TGTGCCATCAGTGAGTCTGGTGGGGACAGGGGCTACGAGCAGTACTTC CAISESGGDRGYEQYF
once TRBD2 TRBJ2-1 TRBV28 TGTGCCAGCAGTCCTAGCGGGGGGGCCAATGAGCAGTTCTTC CASSPSGGANEQFF
NA TRBD2 TRBJ2-4 TRBV6-5 TGTGCCAGCAGAACTAGCGGGGGAAACATTCAGTACTTC CASRTSGGNIQYF
NA TRBD1 TRBJ1-3 TRBV5-6 TGTGCCAGCAGCTTGGGGACAGGGGTTGTTGGAAACACCATATATTTT CASSLGTGVVGNTIYF
NA NA TRBJ2-2 TRBV20-1 TGCAGTGCCTACGGGGCCGGGGAGCTGTTTTTT CSAYGAGELFF
NA TRBD1 TRBJ1-1 TRBV7-9 TGTGCCAGCAGCAGGGACAGGGGTGGCACTGAAGCTTTCTTT CASSRDRGGTEAFF
NA TRBD1 TRBJ2-1 TRBV19 TGTGCCAGTAGTATGAGGGGGACAGGTACTACCTACAATGAGCAGTTCTTC CASSMRGTGTTYNEQFF
few NA TRBJ2-7 TRBV11-2 TGTGCCAGCAGCTTAGGGACTCAGTACGAGCAGTACTTC CASSLGTQYEQYF
NA NA TRBJ1-1 TRBV20-1 TGCAGTGCTAGTCCCGACACATTGAACACTGAAGCTTTCTTT CSASPDTLNTEAFF
NA NA TRBJ2-1 TRBV5-5 TGTGCCAGCATAGGACACCTAGGTAGCTCCTACAATGAGCAGTTCTTC CASIGHLGSSYNEQFF
NA TRBD2 TRBJ2-1 TRBV5-4 TGTGCCAGCAGCTTGTACACGGGAGGGCCTTCGAATGAGCAGTTCTTC CASSLYTGGPSNEQFF
NA TRBD2 TRBJ2-1 TRBV12-3/TRBV12-4 TGTGCCAGCACGGCGTGGGAGGGGAATGAGCAGTTCTTC CASTAWEGNEQFF